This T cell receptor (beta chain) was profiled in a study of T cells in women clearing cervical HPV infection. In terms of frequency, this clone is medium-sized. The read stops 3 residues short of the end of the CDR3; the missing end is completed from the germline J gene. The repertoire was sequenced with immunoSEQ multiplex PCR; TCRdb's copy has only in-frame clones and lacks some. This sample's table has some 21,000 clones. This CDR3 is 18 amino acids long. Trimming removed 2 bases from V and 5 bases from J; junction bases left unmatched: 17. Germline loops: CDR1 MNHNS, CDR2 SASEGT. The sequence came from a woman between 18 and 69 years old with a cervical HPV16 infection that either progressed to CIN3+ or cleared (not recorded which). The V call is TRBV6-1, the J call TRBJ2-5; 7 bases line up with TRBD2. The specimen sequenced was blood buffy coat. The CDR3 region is CASSELLGGGLNRETQYF. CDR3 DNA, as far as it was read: TGTGCCAGCAGTGAACTGCTGGGGGGAGGGCTCAATAGGGAGACC.